Below are 9 T cell receptor beta chains sequenced from a single sample in a study of T cells in Graves' hyperthyroidism and ophthalmopathy. Amplification yielded TCR beta CDR3 regions, with RNA transcripts as the source. HTBI primers were employed in a first-round RT-PCR of the TCR CDR3. TCRdb fed the multiplex PCR reads into MiXCR, producing one record per CDR3 protein. The sample contains about 560,000 distinct CDR3 sequences, approximately 16% of which appear only once. Sequenced: blood. Receptors were obtained from a young woman with Graves' hyperthyroidism.

About this clonotype itself: A much larger clone differs by one base, so this may be a read error. The rearrangement uses TRBV7-2 and TRBJ2-5; D is undetermined. Germline CDR1 reads SGHTA; CDR2 reads FQGNSA. This CDR3 has 15 residues. The CDR3, as DNA: TGTGCCAGCAGCTTAGCGTTGCGGAGTCAAGAGACCCGGTACTTC. Translated: CASSLALRSQETRYF.

Ten or more counts support this clonotype. The chain couples TRBV28 to TRBJ2-7; either TRBD1 or TRBD2 may supply D (5 bases each). The germline gives CDR1 MDHEN, CDR2 SYDVKM. V lost 1 base and J 2 bases, leaving 6 bases between the germline ends. The CDR3 length is 13 residues. CDR3 in DNA: TGTGCCAGCAGTTTATTGGGGGCCTACGAGCAGTACTTC. This encodes CASSLLGAYEQYF.

This clonotype was detected a few times. The J gene is TRBJ1-2, the V gene TRBV7-8; D uncertain. Germline V gene lookup returns CDR1 SGHVS and CDR2 FQNEAQ. The CDR3 is made up of 12 amino acids. Trimming removed 5 bases from V and 7 bases from J, with 11 bases in between. The CDR3 bases are TGTGCCAGCAGCCCGGGGATGGGTGGCTACACCTTC. The encoded protein is CASSPGMGGYTF.

Note on this clonotype: A much more abundant neighbour one base away suggests this may be a read error. The rearrangement uses TRBV12-3 or TRBV12-4 and TRBJ2-5; perhaps TRBD2 as D (6 bases). The length of the CDR3 is 14 residues. CDR3 in amino acids: CASSFLAYQETQHF. The DNA of the CDR3 is TGTGCCAGCAGTTTCCTAGCGTACCAAGAGACCCAGCACTTC.

Many counts were recorded for this clonotype. The chain recombines TRBV12-3 or TRBV12-4 with TRBJ2-1; D is unresolved. The CDR3 is made up of 14 amino acids. V lost 6 bases, J lost 3 bases, and 12 bases lay in between. The DNA of the CDR3 is TGTGCCAGCAGCCCCGAAAGGGTCTACAATGAGCAGTTCTTC. This gives the protein CASSPERVYNEQFF.

Ten or more counts support this clonotype. V is TRBV24-1 and J is TRBJ1-1; maybe TRBD1 (5 bases). The germline CDR1 and CDR2 sequences are KGHDR and SFDVKD. The CDR3 has 14 amino acids. Deletions cut 1 base from V and 2 bases from J, with 7 bases between. The CDR3 sequence: CATSDFRVNTEAFF. Here the CDR3 DNA reads TGTGCCACCAGTGATTTCAGGGTAAACACTGAAGCTTTCTTT.

In this sample, this clonotype turned up many times. The rearrangement joins TRBV7-8 to TRBJ1-1, with D tentatively TRBD1 (5 bases). This CDR3 has 14 residues. CDR1 and CDR2 (germline): SGHVS, FQNEAQ. Trimming stripped 5 bases from V and 1 base from J, with 11 bases between. CDR3 bases: TGTGCCAGCAGCAGGCGCCAGGGGAACACTGAAGCTTTCTTT. Amino acid sequence: CASSRRQGNTEAFF.

This clonotype was picked up a small number of times. The chain couples TRBV29-1 to TRBJ2-3; D is unclear. The V gene lost 8 bases and the J gene lost 0 bases, with 6 bases spanning the gap. Germline V lookup: CDR1 SQVTM, CDR2 ANQGSEA. The CDR3 extends over 11 amino acids. DNA for the CDR3: TGCAGCTGCACTAGCACAGATACGCAGTATTTT. Protein sequence: CSCTSTDTQYF.

This clonotype was found many times. J is TRBJ2-7 and V is TRBV30; D call uncertain. The CDR3 consists of 13 residues. V lost 0 bases and J 3 bases, leaving 9 bases between the germline ends. Germline CDR1 reads GTSNPN; CDR2 reads SVGIG (reference sequence). CDR3 nucleotides: TGTGCCTGGAGTGTGGGGTTGATCTACGAGCAGTACTTC. This codes for CAWSVGLIYEQYF.